A single sample gave rise to the 13 T cell receptor beta chains below, sequenced in a study of human T cells and chemical hapten exposure. Time point meaning: pre-sensitization, week 0. Treatment specified: therapeutic diphenylcyclopropenone sensitization with weekly scalp DPC. One entry per CDR3 protein results from TCRdb running MiXCR on the RACE reads. The repertoire holds a few hundred thousand distinct CDR3 sequences, with 5.5% as singletons. Sequencing was performed on whole blood, taken in connection with sensitization to the hapten diphenylcyclopropenone (DPC). Source of these receptors: a woman aged 18-30 years with alopecia areata. Some clones in this sample may be carry-over from other donors' samples.

This clonotype was seen a few times. V usage is TRBV2 and J usage is TRBJ2-1, with TRBD2 matching 10 bases. Trimming took 6 bases from V and 5 from J; bases not matched to a gene: 7. This CDR3 has 15 amino acids. Per germline, CDR1 SNHLY and CDR2 FYNNEI. CDR3 sequence: CASRTGTSANNEQFF. CDR3 nucleotide sequence: TGTGCCAGCAGGACGGGGACTAGCGCGAACAATGAGCAGTTCTTC.

This clonotype has only a few counts. This chain joins TRBV4-3 and TRBJ1-4; D may be TRBD1 (6 bases). Germline lookup yields CDR1 LGHNA and CDR2 YSLEER. There are 17 residues in the CDR3. V lost 4 bases, J lost 8 bases, and 23 bases lay in between. The CDR3 reads CASSPSPGGAQGEKLFF. DNA of the CDR3: TGCGCCAGCAGCCCTAGCCCGGGGGGGGCGCAAGGGGAAAAACTGTTTTTT.

This clonotype was observed a few times. The genes are TRBV7-3 and TRBJ2-3, with 12 bases lining up with TRBD2. The CDR3 covers 23 residues. CDR1 is SGHTA, CDR2 FQGTGA, per germline. V shed 2 bases and J 1 base; nucleotides not matched to a gene: 22. CDR3 in amino acids: CASSLPESTSGGPKTPCTDTQYF. CDR3 in DNA: TGTGCCAGCAGCTTACCGGAATCGACTAGCGGGGGCCCTAAAACCCCTTGCACAGATACGCAGTATTTT. Full variable domain (missing parts from reference TRBV7-3 and TRBJ2-3): GAGVSQTPSNKVTEKGKYVELRCDPISGHTALYWYRQSLGQGPEFLIYFQGTGAADDSGLPNDRFFAVRPEGSVSTLKIQRTERGDSAVYLCASSLPESTSGGPKTPCTDTQYFGPGTRLTVL.

The rearrangement joins TRBV9 to TRBJ2-1, with D perhaps matching TRBD1 (6 bases). The CDR3 runs to 14 residues. CDR1 and CDR2 from the germline V gene are SGDLS and YYNGEE. V dropped 0 bases and J dropped 9 bases, with 13 bases sitting between them. Here the CDR3 DNA reads TGTGCCAGCAGCGTAGGGCTCGAAGGGGGTGAGCAGTTCTTC. As protein: CASSVGLEGGEQFF.

This clonotype was observed many times. J is TRBJ1-2 and V is TRBV25-1; D gene ambiguous. Germline V CDR1 and CDR2: MGHDK, SYGVNS. The CDR3 covers 15 residues. V was cut by 2 bases and J by 5 bases, with 15 bases left in between. The CDR3 bases are TGTGCCAGCAGTGAAGACGCATCTTCAACGTATGGCTACACCTTC. This gives the protein CASSEDASSTYGYTF.

This clonotype was found a few times. This chain links TRBV12-3 or TRBV12-4 with TRBJ1-2; the D gene is possibly TRBD1 (6 bases). This CDR3 has 13 amino acids. V was trimmed by 3 bases and J by 10 bases, leaving 15 bases between them. CDR3 sequence reads: CASSFGTGIPYTF. The CDR3 DNA sequence: TGTGCCAGCAGTTTCGGAACAGGGATCCCCTACACCTTC.

This clonotype occurred a few times. The chain carries TRBV20-1 and TRBJ1-2; 9 bases match TRBD1. After removal of 5 bases from V and 4 bases from J, the junction contained 11 bases not matched to a gene. CDR3 length: 15 amino acids. Germline CDR1 reads DFQATT; CDR2 reads SNEGSKA (reference sequence). The CDR3 nucleotides are TGCAGTGCTGTAGACCCGGGACAGGGCGGCTATGGCTACACCTTC. It translates to CSAVDPGQGGYGYTF.

With regard to this clonotype: A much larger clone is a single base away; this may be a read error. The chain combines TRBV14 with TRBJ2-1; D gene ambiguous. From germline, CDR1 is SGHDN and CDR2 FVKESK. The CDR3 has 14 amino acids. The CDR3 loop reads CASSQVSVYNERFF. Written as DNA, the CDR3 is TGTGCCAGCAGCCAGGTGTCAGTCTACAATGAGCGGTTCTTC. Full variable domain (remainder filled in from reference TRBV14 and TRBJ2-1): EAGVTQFPSHSVIEKGQTVTLRCDPISGHDNLYWYRRVMGKEIKFLLHFVKESKQDESGMPNNRFLAERTGGTYSTLKVQPAELEDSGVYFCASSQVSVYNERFFGPGTRLTVL.

V usage is TRBV29-1 and J usage is TRBJ2-5; a possible D gene is TRBD1 (5 bases). The ends were cut back, 3 bases at V and 5 bases at J, with 13 bases in the middle. There are 13 residues in the CDR3. Germline CDR1 is SQVTM and CDR2 is ANQGSEA. CDR3 DNA sequence: TGCAGCGTTGATGGGCCAGGGTTGGAGACCCAGTACTTC. Translation: CSVDGPGLETQYF.

The chain carries TRBV19 and TRBJ2-7; unclear D gene. V was shortened by 11 bases and J by 3 bases, with 11 bases between the two germline ends. Germline V gene sequence: CDR1 LNHDA, CDR2 SQIVND (reference sequence). The CDR3 has 11 amino acids. The CDR3, as DNA: TGTGCCCGATTACAGAGCTACGAGCAGTACTTC. Translated: CARLQSYEQYF.

This clonotype was observed at least ten times. The rearrangement joins TRBV5-5 to TRBJ2-7; 7 nucleotides match TRBD2. With 5 bases clipped from V and 2 bases from J, the junction kept 4 bases outside the gene matches. This CDR3 is built from 13 residues. CDR1 and CDR2 (germline): SGHKS, YYEKEE (reference sequence). Written as DNA, the CDR3 is TGTGCCAGCAGTTTTGGGGGGGCCTACGAGCAGTACTTC. It translates to CASSFGGAYEQYF. Using reference TRBV5-5 and TRBJ2-7 for the parts outside the CDR3, the full variable domain is DAGVTQSPTHLIKTRGQQVTLRCSPISGHKSVSWYQQVLGQGPQFIFQYYEKEERGRGNFPDRFSARQFPNYSSELNVNALLLGDSALYLCASSFGGAYEQYFGPGTRLTVT.

This clonotype was picked up many times. V gene TRBV5-1 combines with J gene TRBJ2-5; D not resolved. The CDR3 extends over 13 amino acids. The V end was cut by 0 bases, the J end by 4 bases, with 7 bases between. The V gene's germline CDR1 is SGHRS and CDR2 YFSETQ. CDR3 sequence: CASSLEATETQYF. CDR3 DNA: TGCGCCAGCAGCTTGGAGGCCACAGAGACCCAGTACTTC.

The chain recombines TRBV5-1 with TRBJ2-5; no firm D call. With 3 bases removed from V and 0 bases from J, the gap between germline ends came to 9 bases. Germline V gene lookup returns CDR1 SGHRS and CDR2 YFSETQ. The length of the CDR3 is 14 residues. The CDR3 nucleotides are TGCGCCAGCAGCTCGGATGGTTACCAAGAGACCCAGTACTTC. Translation gives CASSSDGYQETQYF.